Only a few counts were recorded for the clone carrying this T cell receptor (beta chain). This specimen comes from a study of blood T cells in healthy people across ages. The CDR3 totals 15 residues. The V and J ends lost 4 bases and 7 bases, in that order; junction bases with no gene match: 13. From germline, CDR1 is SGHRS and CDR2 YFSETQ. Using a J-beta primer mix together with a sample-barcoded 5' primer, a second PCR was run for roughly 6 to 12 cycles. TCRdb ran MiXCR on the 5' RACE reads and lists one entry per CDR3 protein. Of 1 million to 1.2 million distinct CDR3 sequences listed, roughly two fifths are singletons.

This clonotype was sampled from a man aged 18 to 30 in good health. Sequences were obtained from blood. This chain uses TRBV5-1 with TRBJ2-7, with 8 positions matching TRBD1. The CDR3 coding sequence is TGCGCCAGCAGCCCGGACAGGGCATATTACAATGAGCAGTACTTC. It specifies CASSPDRAYYNEQYF. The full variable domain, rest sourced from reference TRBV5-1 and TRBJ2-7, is KAGVTQTPRYLIKTRGQQVTLSCSPISGHRSVSWYQQTPGQGLQFLFEYFSETQRNKGNFPGRFSGRQFSNSRSEMNVSTLELGDSALYLCASSPDRAYYNEQYFGPGTRLTVT.